Shown below are 18 T cell receptor beta chains from a single sample sequenced in a study of post-analysis software for immune sequencing data. Each TCR beta cDNA library carried unique molecular identifiers. TCRdb analysed the PCR reads with MiXCR anew, one entry per CDR3 protein. The top ten clones hold about 4.5% of a sample with some 890,000 distinct CDR3 sequences, roughly 58% of them seen once. Study outcomes and limitations: Five or six TRBV segments, TRBV5-6, TRBV5-1 and TRBV20-1 among them, were found more frequent in patients than controls.

Antigen specificity for these receptors is unknown. Sequenced input: blood. The receptors stem from a girl aged 10 to 17 with multiple sclerosis.

In its sample, this clonotype was seen a few times. The rearrangement joins TRBV7-7 to TRBJ2-5; 8 positions match TRBD1. The CDR3 extends over 14 amino acids. Germline CDR1 is SSHAT and CDR2 is FNYEAQ (reference sequence). Trimming removed 3 bases from V and 5 bases from J; junction bases left unmatched: 5. Here the CDR3 reads CASSFGTGKETQYF. The CDR3 DNA reads as TGTGCCAGCAGCTTTGGGACAGGAAAGGAGACCCAGTACTTC.

V usage is TRBV5-1 and J usage is TRBJ2-3, with TRBD2 identical over 8 bases. This CDR3 has 18 residues. Germline lookup yields CDR1 SGHRS and CDR2 YFSETQ. The junction had 11 bases not matched to a gene; V was cut back by 2 bases and J by 0 bases. The CDR3 bases are TGCGCCAGCAGCTTCGGGGTAGCGGGATCCGCCAGCACAGATACGCAGTATTTT. This codes for CASSFGVAGSASTDTQYF.

The CDR3 DNA reads TGCAGTGCTTCCCGGGACAGGAGAGAGGTTGAGCAGTTCTTC. Protein sequence: CSASRDRREVEQFF. The chain couples TRBV20-1 to TRBJ2-1; 8 nucleotides line up with TRBD1. The V gene end was trimmed by 5 bases and the J gene end by 9 bases; junction bases not matched to a gene: 12. CDR3 length: 14 amino acids. Germline assignment: CDR1 DFQATT and CDR2 SNEGSKA (reference sequence).

This clonotype was detected only a few times. The chain combines TRBV7-9 with TRBJ2-5, with D possibly being TRBD1 or TRBD2 (6 bases each). Per germline, CDR1 SEHNR and CDR2 FQNEAQ (reference sequence). V dropped 4 bases and J dropped 5 bases, with 14 bases sitting between them. This CDR3 spans 14 amino acids. In DNA form, the CDR3 reads TGTGCCAGCAGCTCCTTGGGGGGCGTGGAGACCCAGTACTTC. The encoded protein is CASSSLGGVETQYF.

This clonotype appeared once. This chain links TRBV6-2 or TRBV6-3 with TRBJ1-1; D may be TRBD1 (5 bases). Trimming took 3 bases from V and 7 from J, leaving 12 bases between them. The CDR3 sequence is 13 residues long. Germline CDR1 is MNHEY and CDR2 is SVGEGT. CDR3 DNA sequence: TGTGCCAGCAGTTATTTCTCTGGGGGTGAAGCTTTCTTT. This translates into CASSYFSGGEAFF.

In this sample, this clonotype turned up a few times. V and J are TRBV12-5 and TRBJ2-7; 7 nucleotides match TRBD1. The CDR3 has 12 residues. The germline gives CDR1 LGHNT, CDR2 FRNRAP. V shed 6 bases and J 3 bases; nucleotides not matched to a gene: 2. CDR3 region: CASGWDSYEQYF. CDR3 bases: TGTGCTAGTGGCTGGGACAGCTACGAGCAGTACTTC.

The table lists this clonotype with a count of one. The rearrangement uses TRBV20-1 and TRBJ2-1; 7 bases line up with TRBD2. This CDR3 spans 14 amino acids. Germline V gives CDR1 DFQATT, CDR2 SNEGSKA (reference sequence). J was trimmed by 0 bases and V by 4 bases; bases with no gene match: 3. CDR3 DNA sequence: TGCAGTGCTAAAGGCGGGAGCTCCTACAATGAGCAGTTCTTC. Residues: CSAKGGSSYNEQFF.

J is TRBJ1-2 and V is TRBV15; no reliable D call. The CDR3 sequence is 15 residues long. The germline V gene has CDR1 LNHNV and CDR2 YYDKDF (reference sequence). Trimming shortened V by 1 base and J by 2 bases, and 11 bases separated the two germline ends. CDR3 protein: CATSRVQNTNYGYTF. CDR3 nucleotides: TGTGCCACCAGCAGAGTTCAGAATACGAACTATGGCTACACCTTC.

The chain is built from TRBV6-1 and TRBJ2-3; D may be TRBD2 (6 bases). Germline CDR1 reads MNHNS; CDR2 reads SASEGT. The CDR3 extends over 18 amino acids. V lost 8 bases, J lost 1 base, and 25 bases lay in between. CDR3: CASPKSTSPGLRTDTQYF. The CDR3 nucleotides read TGTGCCAGCCCAAAATCCACTTCTCCGGGACTTCGCACAGATACGCAGTATTTT.

This sequence joins TRBV20-1 and TRBJ2-5; TRBD2 matches at 10 bases. CDR1 and CDR2 (germline): DFQATT, SNEGSKA (reference sequence). This CDR3 region has 15 residues. The ends lost 1 base at V and 7 bases at J; junction bases unmatched: 9. In DNA form, the CDR3 reads TGCAGTGCTAGAGGTCCTAGCGGGGGTGGGGGGACCCAGTACTTC. As protein: CSARGPSGGGGTQYF.

This chain connects TRBV7-9 to TRBJ2-1, with 8 nucleotides matching TRBD2. Trimming at V came to 1 base and at J to 0 bases, leaving 5 bases not matched to a gene. The germline gives CDR1 SEHNR, CDR2 FQNEAQ (reference sequence). The CDR3 contains 17 residues. CDR3 sequence (DNA): TGTGCCAGCAGCTTAGGTAGCGGGACCGTCTCCTACAATGAGCAGTTCTTC. Protein: CASSLGSGTVSYNEQFF.

CDR3 coding DNA: TGTGCCAGCAGTGATGATCCCGACAGGTTGGAAGGGGGCGTCCAAGAGACCCAGTACTTC. This sequence encodes CASSDDPDRLEGGVQETQYF. The chain uses TRBV2 and TRBJ2-5, with 7 nucleotides matching TRBD1. Germline lookup yields CDR1 SNHLY and CDR2 FYNNEI. CDR3 size: 20 residues. The V segment lost 3 bases and the J segment 1 base; nucleotides outside the gene matches: 20.

The rearrangement uses TRBV29-1 and TRBJ2-1, with 7 bases that match TRBD1. The CDR3 extends over 15 amino acids. Per the germline V gene, CDR1 is SQVTM and CDR2 is ANQGSEA. V was pared by 3 bases and J by 5 bases, with 10 bases of the junction left unmatched. The CDR3 DNA is TGCAGCGTTGATGGGGGAGAGGGGGCCAACAATGAGCAGTTCTTC. Amino acid sequence: CSVDGGEGANNEQFF.

The genes are TRBV18 and TRBJ2-3, with D unclear. Germline loops: CDR1 KGHSH, CDR2 LQKENI. The CDR3 loop spans 14 amino acids. V was shortened by 1 base and J by 3 bases, with 8 bases between the two germline ends. CDR3 sequence (DNA): TGTGCCAGCTCACCACTGCAGAGTACAGATACGCAGTATTTT. This codes for CASSPLQSTDTQYF.

Concerning this clonotype itself: At one end the junction does not follow the germline gene, possibly because of a read error. The chain carries TRBV5-1 and TRBJ2-7; 8 positions agree with TRBD1. The CDR3 runs to 16 residues. From germline, CDR1 is SGHRS and CDR2 YFSETQ. CDR3: CTSSPPGQGGSYEQYF. In nucleotides, the CDR3 is TGCACCAGCAGCCCGCCCGGACAGGGAGGATCCTACGAGCAGTACTTC.

This chain uses TRBV6-6 with TRBJ2-7; D may correspond to TRBD1 or TRBD2 (5 bases each). Trimming left V 7 bases short and J 7 bases short, with 23 bases between. Germline assignment: CDR1 MNHNY and CDR2 SVGAGI (reference sequence). The CDR3 runs 15 residues. CDR3 in amino acids: CASTLLRDPPWEQYF. CDR3 nucleotides: TGTGCCAGCACACTGCTCCGGGACCCCCCTTGGGAGCAGTACTTC.

The chain joins TRBV20-1 to TRBJ2-7, with 9 bases identical to TRBD2. The germline V gene has CDR1 DFQATT and CDR2 SNEGSKA (reference sequence). The CDR3 runs 16 residues. Unmatched junction bases numbered 13, after V lost 4 bases and J lost 3 bases. CDR3 in amino acids: CSATRVGKREVYEQYF. In DNA form, the CDR3 reads TGCAGTGCTACACGAGTCGGGAAGCGGGAGGTCTACGAGCAGTACTTC.

CDR3 sequence reads: CASSSRWSGQGAYEQFF. CDR3 sequence (DNA): TGTGCCAGCAGCTCTAGGTGGTCGGGACAGGGGGCGTATGAGCAGTTCTTC. V is TRBV7-6 and J is TRBJ2-1; 12 bases line up with TRBD1. The CDR3 is 17 residues long. After removal of 4 bases from V and 8 bases from J, the junction contained 12 bases not matched to a gene. CDR1 and CDR2 from the germline V gene are SGHVS and FNYEAQ.